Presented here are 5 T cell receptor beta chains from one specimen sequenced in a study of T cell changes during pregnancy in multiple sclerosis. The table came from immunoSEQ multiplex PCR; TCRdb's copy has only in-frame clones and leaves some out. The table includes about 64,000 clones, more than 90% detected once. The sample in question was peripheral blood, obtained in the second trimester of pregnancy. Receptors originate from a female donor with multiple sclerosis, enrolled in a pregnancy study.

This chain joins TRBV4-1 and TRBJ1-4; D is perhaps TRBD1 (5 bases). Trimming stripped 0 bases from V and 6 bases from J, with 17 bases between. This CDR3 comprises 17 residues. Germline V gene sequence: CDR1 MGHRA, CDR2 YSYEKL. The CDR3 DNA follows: TGCGCCAGCAGCCAAGACGTTCAAGGGGCTTACGATGAAAAACTGTTTTTT. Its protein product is CASSQDVQGAYDEKLFF.

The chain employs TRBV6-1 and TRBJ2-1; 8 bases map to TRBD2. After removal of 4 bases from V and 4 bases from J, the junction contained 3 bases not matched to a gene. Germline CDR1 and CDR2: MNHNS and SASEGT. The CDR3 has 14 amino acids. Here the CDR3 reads CASSGLAGYNEQFF. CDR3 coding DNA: TGTGCCAGCAGTGGGCTAGCGGGTTACAATGAGCAGTTCTTC.

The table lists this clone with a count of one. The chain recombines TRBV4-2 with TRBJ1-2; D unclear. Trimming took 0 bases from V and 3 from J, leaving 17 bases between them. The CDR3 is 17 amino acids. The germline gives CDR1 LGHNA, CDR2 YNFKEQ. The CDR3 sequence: CASSQDAGRPGDYGYTF. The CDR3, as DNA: TGTGCCAGCAGCCAAGATGCGGGCCGCCCCGGCGACTATGGCTACACCTTC.

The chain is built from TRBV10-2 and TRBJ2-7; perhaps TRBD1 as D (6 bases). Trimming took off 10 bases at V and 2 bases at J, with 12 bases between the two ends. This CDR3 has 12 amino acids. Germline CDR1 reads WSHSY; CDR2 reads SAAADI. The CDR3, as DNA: TGCGCCACGGGGACACTAACCTACGAGCAGTACTTC. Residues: CATGTLTYEQYF.

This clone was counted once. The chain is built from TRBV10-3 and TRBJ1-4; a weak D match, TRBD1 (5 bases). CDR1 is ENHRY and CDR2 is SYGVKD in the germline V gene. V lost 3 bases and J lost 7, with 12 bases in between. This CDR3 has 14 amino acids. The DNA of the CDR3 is TGTGCCATCAGTGAAACAGGCATTAGTGAAAAACTGTTTTTT. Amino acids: CAISETGISEKLFF.